A selection of T cell receptor beta chains follows, all from one sample in a study of blood T cell repertoires in COVID-19. Only in-frame clones appear in the TCRdb table, and some are missing; sequencing was by immunoSEQ multiplex PCR. The sample lists under 250,000 clones, around four fifths occurring once. Sequenced material: peripheral blood. Every receptor here comes from a man aged 50-59 years with active or convalescent COVID-19. CDR3s include the opening cysteine and the closing phenylalanine or tryptophan. Each record gives: D gene, clone size, V gene, J gene, CDR3 protein, CDR3 DNA. The D gene is left open where the match is weak. Clone size is stated in some rows and not others, as once, few, many or a class when expanded.

d_gene: -; abundance: -; v_gene: TRBV28; j_gene: TRBJ1-5; CDR3aa: CASSVAGGGNQPQHF; CDR3nt: TGTGCCAGCAGTGTGGCGGGGGGGGGCAATCAGCCCCAGCATTTT
d_gene: -; abundance: once; v_gene: TRBV6-5; j_gene: TRBJ2-2; CDR3aa: CTSSLDLNTGELFF; CDR3nt: TGTACCAGCAGTCTAGACCTAAACACCGGGGAGCTGTTTTTT
d_gene: -; abundance: -; v_gene: TRBV5-6; j_gene: TRBJ1-2; CDR3aa: CASSPQGNYGYTF; CDR3nt: TGTGCCAGCAGCCCACAGGGTAACTATGGCTACACCTTC
d_gene: -; abundance: medium-sized; v_gene: TRBV2; j_gene: TRBJ1-5; CDR3aa: CASSDQGHRDQPQHF; CDR3nt: TGTGCCAGCAGTGACCAGGGGCATAGGGATCAGCCCCAGCATTTT
d_gene: TRBD2; abundance: many; v_gene: TRBV11-2; j_gene: TRBJ2-7; CDR3aa: CASSPLGRTSGSPYEQYF; CDR3nt: TGTGCCAGCAGCCCGTTAGGTCGGACTAGCGGGTCCCCCTACGAGCAGTACTTC
d_gene: -; abundance: few; v_gene: TRBV5-4; j_gene: TRBJ1-4; CDR3aa: CASSPEGGVNEKLFF; CDR3nt: TGTGCCAGCAGCCCCGAGGGGGGGGTTAATGAAAAACTGTTTTTT
d_gene: -; abundance: -; v_gene: TRBV10-3; j_gene: TRBJ1-1; CDR3aa: CAISAGVNAEAFF; CDR3nt: TGTGCCATCAGTGCAGGGGTCAACGCTGAAGCTTTCTTT
d_gene: -; abundance: -; v_gene: TRBV28; j_gene: TRBJ1-2; CDR3aa: CASSAGDYGYTF; CDR3nt: TGTGCCAGCAGTGCAGGGGACTATGGCTACACCTTC
d_gene: -; abundance: -; v_gene: TRBV28; j_gene: TRBJ2-7; CDR3aa: CASSATSLGSYEQYF; CDR3nt: TGTGCCAGCAGTGCCACTAGCCTGGGGTCCTACGAGCAGTACTTC
d_gene: -; abundance: -; v_gene: TRBV14; j_gene: TRBJ1-6; CDR3aa: CASSHMTHNSPLHF; CDR3nt: TGTGCCAGCAGCCATATGACACATAATTCACCCCTCCACTTT
d_gene: -; abundance: -; v_gene: TRBV11-2; j_gene: TRBJ1-1; CDR3aa: CASSFSNTEAFF; CDR3nt: TGTGCCAGCAGCTTCTCGAACACTGAAGCTTTCTTT
d_gene: TRBD1; abundance: -; v_gene: TRBV7-8; j_gene: TRBJ1-4; CDR3aa: CASSLGPGGIEKLFF; CDR3nt: TGTGCCAGCAGCTTAGGGCCAGGGGGGATTGAAAAACTGTTTTTT
d_gene: TRBD1; abundance: medium-sized; v_gene: TRBV5-1; j_gene: TRBJ1-1; CDR3aa: CASSLARTGGHRNTEAFF; CDR3nt: TGCGCCAGCAGCTTGGCCCGGACAGGGGGCCACCGGAACACTGAAGCTTTCTTT
d_gene: -; abundance: -; v_gene: TRBV6-5; j_gene: TRBJ1-5; CDR3aa: CASSPRQGNQPQHF; CDR3nt: TGTGCCAGCAGTCCCCGACAGGGCAATCAGCCCCAGCATTTT
d_gene: -; abundance: -; v_gene: TRBV9; j_gene: TRBJ1-6; CDR3aa: CASSVGQGSPLHF; CDR3nt: TGTGCCAGCAGCGTAGGTCAGGGCTCACCCCTCCACTTT
d_gene: -; abundance: -; v_gene: TRBV2; j_gene: TRBJ1-1; CDR3aa: CASKGGVSAEAFF; CDR3nt: TGTGCCAGCAAGGGAGGGGTATCGGCTGAAGCTTTCTTT
d_gene: -; abundance: -; v_gene: TRBV5-4; j_gene: TRBJ1-6; CDR3aa: CASSTGSSYNSPLHF; CDR3nt: TGTGCCAGCAGTACGGGGAGCTCCTATAATTCACCCCTCCACTTT
d_gene: -; abundance: few; v_gene: TRBV3-1/TRBV3-2; j_gene: TRBJ1-1; CDR3aa: CASSQRGTTEAFF; CDR3nt: TGTGCCAGCAGCCAGCGGGGAACCACTGAAGCTTTCTTT
d_gene: -; abundance: -; v_gene: TRBV5-1; j_gene: TRBJ1-1; CDR3aa: CASSSGAGAEAFF; CDR3nt: TGCGCCAGCAGCTCCGGGGCGGGGGCTGAAGCTTTCTTT
d_gene: -; abundance: -; v_gene: TRBV3-1/TRBV3-2; j_gene: TRBJ1-6; CDR3aa: CASSPTPGYNSPLHF; CDR3nt: TGTGCCAGCAGCCCGACCCCGGGGTATAATTCACCCCTCCACTTT
d_gene: -; abundance: -; v_gene: TRBV19; j_gene: TRBJ1-2; CDR3aa: CASSIPGLPRTNYGYTF; CDR3nt: TGTGCCAGTAGTATCCCGGGACTTCCCCGTACTAACTATGGCTACACCTTC
d_gene: -; abundance: -; v_gene: TRBV7-9; j_gene: TRBJ2-2; CDR3aa: CASSLIGGDGELFF; CDR3nt: TGTGCCAGCAGCCTAATAGGAGGGGACGGGGAGCTGTTTTTT
d_gene: -; abundance: once; v_gene: TRBV27; j_gene: TRBJ2-1; CDR3aa: CASSLSGQGGEYNEQFF; CDR3nt: TGTGCCAGCAGTTTATCGGGCCAAGGCGGGGAATACAATGAGCAGTTCTTC
d_gene: -; abundance: -; v_gene: TRBV5-1; j_gene: TRBJ1-5; CDR3aa: CASSTVPGNQPQHF; CDR3nt: TGCGCCAGCAGCACGGTTCCGGGGAATCAGCCCCAGCATTTT
d_gene: -; abundance: -; v_gene: TRBV6-5; j_gene: TRBJ2-5; CDR3aa: CASRPGQAPGETQYF; CDR3nt: TGTGCCAGCAGACCGGGACAAGCACCGGGGGAGACCCAGTACTTC
d_gene: -; abundance: -; v_gene: TRBV3-1/TRBV3-2; j_gene: TRBJ2-5; CDR3aa: CASSQVGELETQYF; CDR3nt: TGTGCCAGCAGCCAAGTTGGAGAGCTGGAGACCCAGTACTTC
d_gene: TRBD1; abundance: -; v_gene: TRBV7-9; j_gene: TRBJ1-2; CDR3aa: CASSLSSPGGWYGYTF; CDR3nt: TGTGCCAGCAGCTTATCATCGCCAGGGGGTTGGTATGGCTACACCTTC